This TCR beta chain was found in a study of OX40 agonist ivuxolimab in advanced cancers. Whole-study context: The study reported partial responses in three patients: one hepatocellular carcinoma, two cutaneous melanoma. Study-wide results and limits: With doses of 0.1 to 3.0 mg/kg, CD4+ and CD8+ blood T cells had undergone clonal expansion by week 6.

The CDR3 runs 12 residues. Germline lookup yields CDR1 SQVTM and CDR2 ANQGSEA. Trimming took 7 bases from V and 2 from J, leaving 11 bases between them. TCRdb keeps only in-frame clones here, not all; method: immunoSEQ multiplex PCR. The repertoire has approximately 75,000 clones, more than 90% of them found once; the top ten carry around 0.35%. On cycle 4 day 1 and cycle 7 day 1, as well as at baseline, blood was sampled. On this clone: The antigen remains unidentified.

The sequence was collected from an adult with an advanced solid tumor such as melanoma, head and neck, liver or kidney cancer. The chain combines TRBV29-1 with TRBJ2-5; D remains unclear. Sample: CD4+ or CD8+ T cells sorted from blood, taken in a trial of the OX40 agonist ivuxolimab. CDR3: CSGMRSQETQYF. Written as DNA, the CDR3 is TGCAGCGGAATGAGGAGTCAAGAGACCCAGTACTTC.